This is a list of T cell receptor beta chains from one sample in a study of blood T cell repertoires in COVID-19. Repertoires were generated with immunoSEQ multiplex PCR, while TCRdb's copy carries only in-frame clones and drops some. This sample yields roughly 250,000 clones, of which more than 80% are seen a single time; roughly 3.9% belongs to the top ten. Sequencing input: peripheral blood. These receptors all stem from a woman between 35 and 50 years old with acute or convalescent COVID-19. Each CDR3 is given with its conserved first and last residue. A D gene is named only where the DNA matches it firmly.

j_call: TRBJ1-1; d_call: -; v_call: TRBV16; cdr3_aa: CASSQSTGYDMEAFF
j_call: TRBJ1-4; d_call: -; v_call: TRBV5-1; cdr3_aa: CASSPGGREKLFF
j_call: TRBJ2-5; d_call: TRBD2; v_call: TRBV7-9; cdr3_aa: CASSWLASGQETQYF
j_call: TRBJ1-2; d_call: -; v_call: TRBV25-1; cdr3_aa: CASVLYGYTF
j_call: TRBJ1-1; d_call: -; v_call: TRBV19; cdr3_aa: CAKGPHYLF
j_call: TRBJ1-3; d_call: TRBD1; v_call: TRBV19; cdr3_aa: CASSTVGTGPGNTIYF
j_call: TRBJ1-1; d_call: -; v_call: TRBV6-4; cdr3_aa: CASSDTGSEAFF
j_call: TRBJ2-3; d_call: TRBD1; v_call: TRBV6-5; cdr3_aa: CATLRDRHTDTQYF
j_call: TRBJ1-2; d_call: TRBD1; v_call: TRBV5-6; cdr3_aa: CASSQVTGEANYGYTF
j_call: TRBJ1-3; d_call: -; v_call: TRBV6-5; cdr3_aa: CASSSTGNTIYF
j_call: TRBJ1-1; d_call: -; v_call: TRBV4-1; cdr3_aa: CASSQDRGHTEAFF
j_call: TRBJ1-2; d_call: TRBD1; v_call: TRBV3-1/TRBV3-2; cdr3_aa: CASAQGQGVSGYTF
j_call: TRBJ1-4; d_call: -; v_call: TRBV5-1; cdr3_aa: CASSLAGGTNEKLFF
j_call: TRBJ1-5; d_call: -; v_call: TRBV11-2; cdr3_aa: CASSQGFGQPQHF
j_call: TRBJ2-1; d_call: TRBD2; v_call: TRBV5-1; cdr3_aa: CASSLDAGGPLEQFF
j_call: TRBJ2-3; d_call: TRBD2; v_call: TRBV5-1; cdr3_aa: CASKGLAGGAADTQYF
j_call: TRBJ1-2; d_call: -; v_call: TRBV9; cdr3_aa: CASSGGGQPSTRYGYTF
j_call: TRBJ1-1; d_call: -; v_call: TRBV29-1; cdr3_aa: CSVYRAGRFTEAFF
j_call: TRBJ1-2; d_call: TRBD1; v_call: TRBV19; cdr3_aa: CASSLRGQANYGYTF
j_call: TRBJ1-1; d_call: -; v_call: TRBV7-3; cdr3_aa: CASSRQPNTEAFF
j_call: TRBJ2-1; d_call: TRBD2; v_call: TRBV7-9; cdr3_aa: CASSLGVMRGGIYNEQFF
j_call: TRBJ1-1; d_call: -; v_call: TRBV3-1/TRBV3-2; cdr3_aa: CATAGAGATEAFF
j_call: TRBJ1-5; d_call: -; v_call: TRBV7-2; cdr3_aa: CASSETGYSNQPQHF
j_call: TRBJ1-1; d_call: -; v_call: TRBV27; cdr3_aa: CASSSYRRGNTEAFF
j_call: TRBJ1-3; d_call: -; v_call: TRBV5-1; cdr3_aa: CASSLEAAGNTIYF
j_call: TRBJ1-1; d_call: -; v_call: TRBV27; cdr3_aa: CASSPTLRVMNTEAFF
j_call: TRBJ2-2; d_call: -; v_call: TRBV7-5; cdr3_aa: CARSLSGGGQGGELFF
j_call: TRBJ1-3; d_call: -; v_call: TRBV15; cdr3_aa: CATSREGVKGIQIPSGNTIYF
j_call: TRBJ1-5; d_call: -; v_call: TRBV2; cdr3_aa: CASSRTDYSNQPQHF
j_call: TRBJ1-2; d_call: TRBD1; v_call: TRBV2; cdr3_aa: CASSDPGGDYGYTF
j_call: TRBJ2-2; d_call: TRBD1; v_call: TRBV2; cdr3_aa: CASRRTGDTGELFF
j_call: TRBJ2-5; d_call: -; v_call: TRBV6-6; cdr3_aa: CASSYHQQETQYF
j_call: TRBJ2-3; d_call: TRBD1; v_call: TRBV14; cdr3_aa: CASSLDRAPDTQYF
j_call: TRBJ1-5; d_call: -; v_call: TRBV12-3/TRBV12-4; cdr3_aa: CASSPQGSGPQHF
j_call: TRBJ2-5; d_call: -; v_call: TRBV29-1; cdr3_aa: CSAPDSYQETQYF
j_call: TRBJ2-1; d_call: TRBD1; v_call: TRBV4-1; cdr3_aa: CASSHTQQGVGNEQFF
j_call: TRBJ2-1; d_call: -; v_call: TRBV27; cdr3_aa: CASSPPGTWGINEQFF
j_call: TRBJ1-6; d_call: -; v_call: TRBV5-1; cdr3_aa: CASSPFLAGHNSPLHF
j_call: TRBJ1-1; d_call: -; v_call: TRBV3-1/TRBV3-2; cdr3_aa: CASSQDHRAAEAFF